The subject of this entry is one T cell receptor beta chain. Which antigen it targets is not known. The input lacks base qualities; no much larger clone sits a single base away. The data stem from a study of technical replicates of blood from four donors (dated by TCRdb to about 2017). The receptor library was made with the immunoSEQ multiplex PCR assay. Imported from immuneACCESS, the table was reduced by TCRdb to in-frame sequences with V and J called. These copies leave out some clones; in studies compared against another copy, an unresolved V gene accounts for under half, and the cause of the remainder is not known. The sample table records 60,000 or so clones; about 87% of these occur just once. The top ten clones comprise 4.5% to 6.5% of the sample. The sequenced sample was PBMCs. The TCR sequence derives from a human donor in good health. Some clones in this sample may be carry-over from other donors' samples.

The CDR3 region reads CSVVSQGEAFF. In nucleotides, the sequence is TGCAGCGTTGTCTCCCAGGGTGAAGCTTTCTTT. Rearrangement joined TRBV29-1 to TRBJ1-1, with TRBD1 as a weak D call on 5 bases. The germline ends are 10 bases apart after V is trimmed by 4 bases and J by 7 bases. From its cysteine to its phenylalanine, the CDR3 spans 11 amino acids. CDR3 DNA is the only sequence kept; it has 33 bases, read in frame from the first base. As encoded in the germline V gene, CDR1 is SQVTM while CDR2 is ANQGSEA. The CDR3, completed at both ends by the reference TRBV29-1 and TRBJ1-1 genes, gives the full variable domain SAVISQKPSRDICQRGTSLTIQCQVDSQVTMMFWYRQQPGQSLTLIATANQGSEATYESGFVIDKFPISRPNLTFSTLTVSNMSPEDSSIYLCSVVSQGEAFFGQGTRLTVV.